This T cell receptor (beta chain) stems from a study of shared clonotypes between healthy human individuals. The CDR3 runs 14 residues. Trimming removed 6 bases from V and 4 bases from J, with 13 bases in between. Germline V gene lookup returns CDR1 MNHEY and CDR2 SMNVEV (reference sequence). TCRdb's table, derived via immunoSEQ multiplex PCR, lists solely in-frame clones and lacks some. The sample lists 1 million to 1.2 million clones; 70% to 80% were seen once. This clonotype originated in a man between 18 and 29 years old in good health. Some clones in this sample may be carry-over from other donors' samples. The chain combines TRBV27 with TRBJ1-5; tentatively, D is TRBD1 (6 bases). The sequencing input was memory CD4+ T cells from PBMCs. Stated subset: CD45RA-negative fraction. The CDR3 is CASRETGRNQPQHF. CDR3 DNA: TGTGCCAGCAGAGAAACAGGGAGAAATCAGCCCCAGCATTTT.